One TCR beta chain is described in this entry. The antigen remains unidentified. Trimming took 2 bases from V and 6 from J, leaving 9 bases between them. The CDR3 totals 13 residues. Germline loops: CDR1 SEHNR, CDR2 FQNEAQ (reference sequence). These data come from a study of CD4+ T cells in melanoma. Regarding the study as a whole: A reported correlation linked neoantigen-specific CD4+ T cells to CD8+, macrophage and B cell function. In melanoma, neoantigen-specific CD4+ T cells reportedly differed in differentiation state.

Libraries were prepared by immunoSEQ multiplex PCR; TCRdb keeps only in-frame clonotypes and omits some of them. The sample consists of roughly 16,000 clones, about 72% of them appearing once. V usage is TRBV7-9 and J usage is TRBJ2-3; D is undetermined. The source material was cells from a culture (not recorded whether cultured in vitro). This receptor was identified in a human donor with melanoma. CDR3 amino acids: CASSLSSGDTQYF. The CDR3 DNA is TGTGCCAGCAGCTTATCTTCCGGTGATACGCAGTATTTT. Full variable domain (outside the CDR3, taken from reference TRBV7-9 and TRBJ2-3): DTGVSQNPRHKITKRGQNVTFRCDPISEHNRLYWYRQTLGQGPEFLTYFQNEAQLEKSRLLSDRFSAERPKGSFSTLEIQRTEQGDSAMYLCASSLSSGDTQYFGPGTRLTVL.